These T cell receptor beta chains were read from a single sample in a study of neurological immune-mediated disorders. TCRdb ran MiXCR on the 5' RACE reads and lists one entry per CDR3 protein. The data show roughly 48,000 distinct CDR3 sequences, over 9.5% seen once. The sequenced material came from PBMCs. These receptors came from a male donor with HTLV-1-associated myelopathy (HAM/TSP). Each CDR3 is given with its conserved first and last residue. The D gene is left open where the match is weak. The listing skips clone size in some rows; elsewhere it reads once, few, many or a size class.

>many|.|TRBV12-3/TRBV12-4|TRBJ1-5
CASSLRQINQPQHF
TGTGCCAGCAGCCTTCGGCAGATAAATCAGCCCCAGCATTTT
>many|.|TRBV15|TRBJ1-3
CATSRDRGSGNTIYF
TGTGCCACCAGCAGAGATCGAGGCTCTGGAAACACCATATATTTT
>many|.|TRBV5-6|TRBJ1-5
CASSPQGEQPQHF
TGTGCCAGCAGCCCACAAGGAGAACAGCCCCAGCATTTT
>many|.|TRBV29-1|TRBJ2-5
CSVVNDLETQYF
TGCAGCGTTGTGAACGACTTAGAGACCCAGTACTTC
>many|.|TRBV20-1|TRBJ1-1
CSATRDTNTEAFF
TGCAGTGCTACTCGGGACACGAACACTGAAGCTTTCTTT
>.|TRBD2|TRBV6-2/TRBV6-3|TRBJ2-4
CASSYSVGTSGPRGNIQYF
TGTGCCAGCAGTTACTCGGTGGGGACTAGCGGGCCCCGAGGTAACATTCAGTACTTC
>many|.|TRBV7-2|TRBJ1-5
CASSLGRTQPQHF
TGTGCCAGCAGCTTAGGAAGGACCCAGCCCCAGCATTTT
>many|.|TRBV5-1|TRBJ1-1
CASSAQEDTEAFF
TGCGCCAGCAGCGCACAGGAGGACACTGAAGCTTTCTTT
>many|TRBD1|TRBV20-1|TRBJ1-1
CSARGQSGGTEAFF
TGCAGTGCTAGGGGACAGTCGGGGGGGACTGAAGCTTTCTTT
>.|.|TRBV10-3|TRBJ1-5
CATHPTGGDTNQPQSF
TGTGCCACCCATCCGACCGGAGGGGACACCAATCAGCCCCAGAGTTTT
>many|TRBD1|TRBV20-1|TRBJ2-5
CSAADRGQETQYF
TGCAGTGCAGCAGACAGGGGACAAGAGACCCAGTACTTC
>many|TRBD2|TRBV10-3|TRBJ2-3
CAISETSGDTDTQYF
TGTGCCATCAGTGAGACTAGCGGGGACACAGATACGCAGTATTTT
>many|TRBD1|TRBV5-1|TRBJ2-2
CASSGQGPNTGELFF
TGCGCCAGCAGCGGACAGGGTCCGAACACCGGGGAGCTGTTTTTT
>.|TRBD1|TRBV12-3/TRBV12-4|TRBJ1-1
CASRDRGVTEAFF
TGTGCCAGCAGGGACAGGGGGGTCACTGAAGCTTTCTTT
>many|.|TRBV24-1|TRBJ1-5
CATSHRDVNQPQHF
TGTGCCACCAGCCATCGGGACGTCAATCAGCCCCAGCATTTT
>few|TRBD2|TRBV7-3|TRBJ2-1
CASSLSGGAAYNEQFF
TGTGCCAGCAGCTTAAGCGGGGGGGCCGCCTACAATGAGCAGTTCTTC
>many|.|TRBV6-6|TRBJ1-5
CASKVYSNQPQHF
TGTGCCAGCAAAGTTTATAGCAATCAGCCCCAGCATTTT
>many|.|TRBV20-1|TRBJ2-1
CSARVAGAAYNEQFF
TGCAGTGCTAGAGTTGCAGGGGCGGCCTACAATGAGCAGTTCTTC
>many|.|TRBV9|TRBJ1-2
CASSVALGLEYGYTF
TGTGCCAGCAGCGTAGCCCTAGGACTGGAATATGGCTACACCTTC
>many|.|TRBV27|TRBJ1-3
CASSARGLIGDTIYF
TGTGCCAGCAGTGCCAGGGGACTTATCGGAGACACCATATATTTT
>many|.|TRBV28|TRBJ1-1
CASRTLGLNTEAFF
TGTGCCAGCAGAACGCTCGGACTGAACACTGAAGCTTTCTTT
>many|.|TRBV20-1|TRBJ1-2
CSASPNFYGYTF
TGCAGTGCTTCACCGAATTTCTATGGCTACACCTTC
>many|.|TRBV7-9|TRBJ1-6
CASSPQAGSPLHF
TGTGCCAGCAGCCCTCAGGCGGGTTCACCCCTCCACTTT
>many|TRBD1|TRBV14|TRBJ2-3
CASRPTGQGAPDTQYF
TGTGCCAGCAGGCCTACGGGACAGGGTGCTCCGGATACGCAGTATTTT
>.|.|TRBV20-1|TRBJ2-5
CSARGSFQETQYF
TGCAGTGCTAGAGGGAGTTTCCAAGAGACCCAGTACTTC
>many|.|TRBV7-2|TRBJ2-2
CASSLAWNTGELFF
TGTGCCAGCAGCTTAGCCTGGAACACCGGGGAGCTGTTTTTT
>few|TRBD1|TRBV5-1|TRBJ1-1
CASSPRTGSKAFF
TGCGCCAGCAGCCCAAGGACAGGGTCGAAGGCTTTCTTT
>many|.|TRBV5-6|TRBJ2-7
CASSFNSYEQYF
TGTGCCAGCAGCTTTAACAGCTACGAGCAGTACTTC
>many|.|TRBV7-9|TRBJ1-5
CASSFPGDQPQHF
TGTGCCAGCAGCTTTCCGGGTGATCAGCCCCAGCATTTT
>many|.|TRBV12-3/TRBV12-4|TRBJ1-5
CASSLTEDQPQHF
TGTGCCAGCAGTTTGACAGAGGATCAGCCCCAGCATTTT
>many|.|TRBV7-8|TRBJ2-7
CASSLAWQEQYF
TGTGCCAGCAGCTTAGCCTGGCAAGAGCAGTACTTC
>many|TRBD1|TRBV6-5|TRBJ1-3
CASSLGQGAAGNTIYF
TGTGCCAGCAGTCTAGGACAGGGGGCTGCTGGAAACACCATATATTTT